This T cell receptor beta chain was retrieved from a study of metastatic and nonmetastatic thyroid tumors. Study context: Peripheral blood and tumor or nodule samples from malignant and benign thyroid patients were compared.

TCRdb re-clonotyped the PCR reads through MiXCR. In the table there are about 40,000 clones, 17% of which are singletons. This clone was detected many times. The target antigen is unknown. Study results and limitations: A significant increase in TCR beta diversity was reportedly seen in malignant thyroid tumors relative to benign nodules, in blood and tumor.

All patients were treatment-naive before thyroid surgery. CDR3 size: 15 residues. Trimming removed 0 bases from V and 1 base from J; junction bases left unmatched: 1. Germline V gives CDR1 SGHKS, CDR2 YYEKEE (reference sequence). What was sequenced was tumor tissue. This clonotype originated in a female donor with papillary thyroid cancer or a benign thyroid nodule (not recorded which). Some clones in this sample may be carry-over from other donors' samples. J is TRBJ2-1 and V is TRBV5-5; TRBD2 agrees at 7 bases. CDR3 sequence (DNA): TGTGCCAGCAGCTTGGGAGCGGGATCCTACAATGAGCAGTTCTTC. Translated: CASSLGAGSYNEQFF.